The rows below give T cell receptor beta chains drawn from one sample of a study of T cell changes during pregnancy in multiple sclerosis. Only in-frame clones appear in the TCRdb table, and some are missing; sequencing was by immunoSEQ multiplex PCR. The data show tens of thousands of clones, 92% seen once. The source material was peripheral blood, sampled after pregnancy. The receptor source for this set is a female donor in good health, enrolled as a control in a pregnancy study. Both conserved end residues are trimmed from each CDR3. Fields, in order: J gene, CDR3 length, V gene, CDR3 protein.

TRBJ2-7,12,TRBV19,ASSAPGSSYEQY
TRBJ2-1,11,TRBV29-1,SVDKTINNEQF
TRBJ1-2,12,TRBV9,ASSPGRGGYGYT
TRBJ2-7,12,TRBV6-1,ASSKKGDSYEQY
TRBJ2-7,10,TRBV6-5,ASSSPGQIYY
TRBJ2-1,10,TRBV19,ASGLAGLGQF
TRBJ1-3,10,TRBV19,ASSIWRNTIY
TRBJ2-7,12,TRBV6-4,ASSEDTNSYEQY
TRBJ1-1,14,TRBV18,ASSPIQGARDTEAF
TRBJ2-7,13,TRBV11-2,ASSLIRTYSYEQY
TRBJ2-3,13,TRBV6-1,ASSSRTDSTDTQY
TRBJ1-1,11,TRBV11-2,ASSLVIETEAF
TRBJ2-2,11,TRBV4-1,ASSQASTGELF
TRBJ2-1,13,TRBV9,ASSERGQGDNEQF
TRBJ2-2,12,TRBV7-8,ATPGGVGVGELF
TRBJ1-5,14,TRBV18,ASSPGGPYSNQPQH
TRBJ1-4,13,TRBV10-3,AISEVDGTGEKLF
TRBJ2-3,15,TRBV7-9,ASSLTTLAGFIDTQY
TRBJ2-1,14,TRBV28,ASREQGLAGTHEQF
TRBJ2-5,12,TRBV7-3,ASSLRGGKETQY
TRBJ2-7,8,TRBV29-1,SVKEHEQY
TRBJ1-2,14,TRBV5-4,ASSPPPGQGNYGYT
TRBJ2-1,13,TRBV5-1,ASSLEREPYNEQF
TRBJ1-5,11,TRBV27,ASGDGGNQPQH
TRBJ1-6,10,TRBV6-5,ASSYSRSPLH
TRBJ2-7,12,TRBV19,ASRPGGQGYEQY
TRBJ2-7,11,TRBV5-6,ASSLTGSYEQY
TRBJ2-5,14,TRBV4-1,ASSPRSFLALETQY
TRBJ1-2,15,TRBV28,ASSLSQAPGGNYGYT
TRBJ2-7,11,TRBV5-1,ASSLDSLYEQY
TRBJ2-7,12,TRBV7-9,ASSLVLRDYEQY
TRBJ1-2,13,TRBV28,ANWSGTGGAGGYT